This T cell receptor (beta chain) comes out of a study of blood T cell repertoires in COVID-19. V was trimmed by 0 bases and J by 5 bases, leaving 17 bases between them. The germline CDR1 and CDR2 sequences are SGHVS and FNYEAQ. The CDR3 is made up of 17 amino acids. Authors' processing steps: Estimation of nucleated cell counts was performed using reference gene primer amplification. Sequencing was performed with immunoSEQ multiplex PCR; in TCRdb, only in-frame clones are kept and a portion is missing. The DNA was the basis for D and trimming; V, J and clone size are from that table. The top ten hold 0.95% to 1.3% of the sample, which has about 310,000 clones, almost 90% seen once.

Sequencing was carried out using peripheral blood. The TCR was taken from a woman in her forties with COVID-19, enrolled during active disease. The chain recombines TRBV7-6 with TRBJ2-1, with TRBD2 as a possible D gene (6 bases). The CDR3 loop is CASSLAPKAGTNNEQFF. The CDR3 DNA sequence: TGTGCCAGCAGCTTAGCCCCAAAGGCGGGAACTAACAATGAGCAGTTCTTC. The variable domain in full, with the rest retrieved from reference TRBV7-6 and TRBJ2-1, is GAGVSQSPRYKVTKRGQDVALRCDPISGHVSLYWYRQALGQGPEFLTYFNYEAQQDKSGLPNDRFSAERPEGSISTLTIQRTEQRDSAMYRCASSLAPKAGTNNEQFFGPGTRLTVL.